This T cell receptor (beta chain) originates from a study of cytomegalovirus exposure and HLA in healthy donors. Across the study: Early released data comprised around 80 million unique TCRs from HLA-typed donors.

In the PCR, 60 Vbeta and 13 Jbeta primers were used. Study processing details: There were around 78 million unique TCR beta chains by a later count, and approximately 10 million of them were shared. The repertoire was sequenced with immunoSEQ multiplex PCR; TCRdb's copy has only in-frame clones and lacks some. For V, J and clone size, that table is used; D and trimming come from the DNA. Among some 150,000 clones, about four fifths were seen once, and the ten largest hold 5% to 6.5%. CDR1 SNHLY and CDR2 FYNNEI come from the germline V gene. This CDR3 contains 15 residues. The V gene lost 5 bases and the J gene lost 4 bases, with 14 bases spanning the gap. On this clone itself: What it binds is not known.

The study's findings and limits: Reportedly, HLA-A and HLA-B alleles of most subjects were accurately predicted from TCR beta. Within an earlier analysis, most TCR beta V segments proved productive either about 90% or about 30% of the time.

The J gene is TRBJ2-2, the V gene TRBV2, with a tentative D call TRBD1 (6 bases). Input material: PBMCs. The source is a man aged 50 to 60 in good health and CMV-seropositive. The CDR3 region is CASSPRTEATGELFF. The DNA of the CDR3 is TGTGCCAGCAGTCCGAGGACAGAAGCCACCGGGGAGCTGTTTTTT.